This T cell receptor beta chain was retrieved from a study of CD8 T cells in Susac syndrome. Study at large: Among the Susac syndrome patients sequenced, five or six had active disease and about 8 were in remission.

CDR1 is DFQATT and CDR2 is SNEGSKA in the germline V gene (reference sequence). The CDR3 totals 11 residues. V was clipped by 6 bases and J by 5 bases, with 10 bases between them. RNA was extracted with the RNeasy kit, and a quantity of roughly 0.5 to 1 ug was reverse transcribed using random hexamers. The amplification used immunoSEQ multiplex PCR on TCR beta CDR3; it spanned 54 Vbeta and 13 Jbeta. MiXCR, applied by TCRdb to the immunoSEQ multiplex PCR reads, yields one record per CDR3 protein. The sample comprises fewer than 85,000 distinct CDR3 sequences, roughly 95% of which are singletons, and about 0.52% rests with the top ten.

The V gene is TRBV20-1, the J gene TRBJ1-2, with a tentative D call TRBD1 (5 bases). This clonotype was sampled from a human donor with Susac syndrome. Material for sequencing was CD8+ T cells from PBMCs. CDR3 DNA sequence: TGCAGTGCCAGGGACGGTTATGGCTACACCTTC. The encoded protein is CSARDGYGYTF.